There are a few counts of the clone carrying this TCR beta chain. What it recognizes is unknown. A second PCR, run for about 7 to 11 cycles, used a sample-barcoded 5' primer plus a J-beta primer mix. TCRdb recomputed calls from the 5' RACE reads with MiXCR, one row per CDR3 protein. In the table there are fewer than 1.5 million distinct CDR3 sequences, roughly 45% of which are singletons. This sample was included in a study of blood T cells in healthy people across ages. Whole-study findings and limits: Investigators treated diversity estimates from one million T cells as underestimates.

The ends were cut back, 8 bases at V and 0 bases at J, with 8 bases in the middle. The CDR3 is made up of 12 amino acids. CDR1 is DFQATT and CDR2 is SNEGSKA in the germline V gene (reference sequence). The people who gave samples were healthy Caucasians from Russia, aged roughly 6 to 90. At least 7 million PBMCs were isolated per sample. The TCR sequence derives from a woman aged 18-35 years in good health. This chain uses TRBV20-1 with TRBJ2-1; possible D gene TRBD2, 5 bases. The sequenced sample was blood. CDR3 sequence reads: CSQRSSYNEQFF. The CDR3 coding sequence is TGCAGTCAGCGGAGCTCCTACAATGAGCAGTTCTTC.